Listed here are 24 T cell receptor beta chains from one sample, sequenced in a study of PD-1 blockade in mismatch repair-deficient tumors. Sequencing was performed with immunoSEQ multiplex PCR; in TCRdb, only in-frame clones are kept and a portion is missing. The table records some 100,000 clones, 82% of them present only once. The sequenced sample was peripheral blood, obtained approximately 8 months after starting pembrolizumab. The source is an adult with mismatch repair-deficient cancer.

The chain couples TRBV5-1 to TRBJ2-1; 10 positions agree with TRBD1. The ends lost 3 bases at V and 4 bases at J; junction bases unmatched: 4. The V gene's germline CDR1 is SGHRS and CDR2 YFSETQ. The CDR3 is 15 amino acids. The CDR3 loop is CASSSGQGSYNEQFF. The CDR3 DNA follows: TGCGCCAGCAGCTCGGGACAGGGGAGTTACAATGAGCAGTTCTTC.

The chain carries TRBV9 and TRBJ1-1, with D unresolved. This CDR3 has 13 residues. Germline loops: CDR1 SGDLS, CDR2 YYNGEE. Trimming left V 4 bases short and J 3 bases short, with 10 bases between. The CDR3 nucleotides read TGTGCCAGCAGCTTTCGATTGGACACTGAAGCTTTCTTT. It specifies CASSFRLDTEAFF.

This clone was observed a few times. J is TRBJ2-2 and V is TRBV18; 8 positions agree with TRBD1. Germline V gives CDR1 KGHSH, CDR2 LQKENI. V shed 4 bases and J 0 bases; nucleotides not matched to a gene: 4. The CDR3 totals 16 residues. The CDR3 nucleotides read TGTGCCAGCTCACAGGCGGGACAGGCGAACACCGGGGAGCTGTTTTTT. It is translated as CASSQAGQANTGELFF. The full variable domain, in which reference TRBV18 and TRBJ2-2 provide the parts outside the CDR3, is NAGVMQNPRHLVRRRGQEARLRCSPMKGHSHVYWYRQLPEEGLKFMVYLQKENIIDESGMPKERFSAEFPKEGPSILRIQQVVRGDSAAYFCASSQAGQANTGELFFGEGSRLTVL.

This clone was seen only once. The CDR3 DNA reads TGTGCCAGCGGGGGGATTAGGTGGGGCACTGAAGCTTTCTTT. It codes for CASGGIRWGTEAFF. The J gene is TRBJ1-1, the V gene TRBV6-6; TRBD1 is a possible D gene (5 bases). The germline V gene encodes CDR1 MNHNY and CDR2 SVGAGI (reference sequence). CDR3 size: 14 residues. V was clipped by 8 bases and J by 4 bases, with 17 bases between them.

J is TRBJ1-6 and V is TRBV6-5; 7 nucleotides align to TRBD1. The CDR3 is made up of 16 amino acids. V trimming: 0 bases; J trimming: 17 bases; junction bases outside the gene matches: 16. Per germline, CDR1 MNHEY and CDR2 SVGAGI. The CDR3 bases are TGTGCCAGCAGTTACTCCCCCACCGAGCCCGGGACAGTAATCCACTTT. Protein sequence: CASSYSPTEPGTVIHF.

This chain joins TRBV6-1 and TRBJ2-1, with D unresolved. There are 15 residues in the CDR3. Trimming shortened V by 3 bases and J by 3 bases, and 12 bases separated the two germline ends. Per germline, CDR1 MNHNS and CDR2 SASEGT. CDR3 residues: CASSEEAASYNEQFF. CDR3 nucleotides: TGTGCCAGCAGTGAGGAAGCTGCTAGCTACAATGAGCAGTTCTTC.

The V call is TRBV7-6, the J call TRBJ2-1; TRBD1 aligns across 10 bases. CDR3 size: 14 residues. The germline CDR1 and CDR2 sequences are SGHVS and FNYEAQ. J was trimmed by 6 bases and V by 5 bases; bases with no gene match: 4. The chain's CDR3 is CASSPRTGGNEQFF. The CDR3 nucleotides read TGTGCCAGCAGCCCAAGGACAGGGGGCAATGAGCAGTTCTTC.

The CDR3, as DNA: TGTGCCAGCATAAGTGGGGACGGGTACAATCAGCCCCAGCATTTT. Its protein product is CASISGDGYNQPQHF. The chain couples TRBV6-5 to TRBJ1-5; maybe TRBD1 (5 bases). This CDR3 comprises 15 residues. CDR1 MNHEY and CDR2 SVGAGI come from the germline V gene. Trimming stripped 7 bases from V and 3 bases from J, with 16 bases between.

This CDR3 is CASSQDLGGRRDGYTF. The CDR3 DNA sequence: TGCGCCAGCAGCCAAGATTTAGGGGGGCGTAGGGATGGCTACACCTTC. V usage is TRBV4-3 and J usage is TRBJ1-2, with D perhaps TRBD1 (6 bases). Trimming shortened V by 0 bases and J by 6 bases, and 17 bases separated the two germline ends. Germline CDR1 is LGHNA and CDR2 is YSLEER. The CDR3 loop spans 16 amino acids.

This chain uses TRBV11-3 with TRBJ2-2; TRBD2 agrees at 7 bases. The length of the CDR3 is 15 residues. Germline trimming cut 5 bases from V and 7 bases from J; bases unmatched to any gene: 10. Germline CDR1 is SGHNT and CDR2 is YENEEA. The DNA of the CDR3 is TGTGCCAGCAGCCTCTTGCGGGAGTTTTTCGGGGAGCTGTTTTTT. This gives the protein CASSLLREFFGELFF. The full variable domain, its missing parts supplied by reference TRBV11-3 and TRBJ2-2, is EAGVVQSPRYKIIEKKQPVAFWCNPISGHNTLYWYLQNLGQGPELLIRYENEEAVDDSQLPKDRFSAERLKGVDSTLKIQPAELGDSAVYLCASSLLREFFGELFFGEGSRLTVL.

The chain employs TRBV14 and TRBJ1-1; D may be TRBD1 (5 bases). Looked up from germline, CDR1 is SGHDN and CDR2 is FVKESK. With 5 bases removed from V and 7 bases from J, the gap between germline ends came to 17 bases. The CDR3 covers 14 residues. The CDR3 DNA follows: TGTGCCAGCAGCGTACGGGGCCTAGATTATGAAGCTTTCTTT. Encoded protein: CASSVRGLDYEAFF.

CDR3 sequence (DNA): TGTGCCAGCAGTCCTAGCGGGAGGGGAAAATTTAACTCCTACAATGAGCAGTTCTTC. It specifies CASSPSGRGKFNSYNEQFF. The V gene is TRBV27, the J gene TRBJ2-1; TRBD2 matches 12 bases. This CDR3 is 19 amino acids long. J gave up 0 bases and V 5 bases, and 11 bases lay outside the gene matches. The germline V gene has CDR1 MNHEY and CDR2 SMNVEV (reference sequence).

The rearrangement uses TRBV6-6 and TRBJ1-5; D remains ambiguous. In germline, CDR1 is MNHNY, CDR2 SVGAGI (reference sequence). The CDR3 extends over 13 amino acids. V lost 6 bases and J lost 0, with 6 bases in between. For the CDR3, the DNA is TGTGCCAGCAGCCCGGTTAGCAATCAGCCCCAGCATTTT. Translated, it gives CASSPVSNQPQHF.

V and J are TRBV11-2 and TRBJ2-1, with 11 bases lining up with TRBD2. Germline V lookup: CDR1 SGHAT, CDR2 FQNNGV. After removal of 1 base from V and 7 bases from J, the junction contained 6 bases not matched to a gene. CDR3 length: 16 amino acids. This CDR3 reads CASSLATSGSGNEQFF. CDR3 DNA: TGTGCCAGCAGCTTAGCAACTAGCGGGAGTGGGAATGAGCAGTTCTTC.

Details on this clone: Other nucleotide sequences from this sample produce the same CDR3. The chain carries TRBV7-2 and TRBJ2-7, with unresolved D. Trimming cost V 1 base and J 3 bases, with 4 bases left between them. Germline CDR1 reads SGHTA; CDR2 reads FQGNSA. The CDR3 has 12 amino acids. CDR3 nucleotide sequence: TGTGCCAGCAGCTTAGTCGGCTACGAGCAGTACTTC. This gives the protein CASSLVGYEQYF.

CDR3 protein: CASSLGNFGEQYF. The CDR3, as DNA: TGTGCCAGCAGCTTAGGGAATTTCGGGGAGCAGTACTTC. The chain has TRBV7-9 and TRBJ2-7; no firm D call. V was trimmed by 1 base and J by 7 bases, leaving 11 bases between them. The CDR3 loop spans 13 amino acids. The germline V gene encodes CDR1 SEHNR and CDR2 FQNEAQ (reference sequence).

The chain employs TRBV4-1 and TRBJ2-7; D unclear. This CDR3 spans 11 amino acids. The V end was cut by 2 bases, the J end by 4 bases, with 3 bases between. Germline CDR1 MGHRA, CDR2 YSYEKL. The CDR3 spells CASSQNYEQYF. CDR3 coding DNA: TGCGCCAGCAGCCAAAATTACGAGCAGTACTTC.

This CDR3 is CASREKGLGWEQYF. The CDR3 DNA reads as TGTGCCAGCAGGGAAAAGGGGTTAGGTTGGGAGCAGTACTTC. The rearrangement uses TRBV11-3 and TRBJ2-7, with D tentatively TRBD1 (5 bases). CDR1 and CDR2 (germline): SGHNT, YENEEA. V was shortened by 6 bases and J by 7 bases, with 19 bases between the two germline ends. The CDR3 extends over 14 amino acids.

The chain carries TRBV6-5 and TRBJ1-2; no clear D gene. Trimming took off 2 bases at V and 5 bases at J, with 3 bases between the two ends. The germline gives CDR1 MNHEY, CDR2 SVGAGI. The CDR3 has 11 residues. The CDR3 DNA is TGTGCCAGCAGTTACAGTTATGGCTACACCTTC. It yields the protein CASSYSYGYTF.

The genes are TRBV5-6 and TRBJ2-5; 9 bases match TRBD1. Trimming cost V 4 bases and J 4 bases; bases outside gene matches: 2. This CDR3 is 13 amino acids long. Per germline, CDR1 SGHDT and CDR2 YYEEEE. The CDR3 DNA reads TGTGCCAGCAGCAAGGACAGGGGAGAGACCCAGTACTTC. Translated, it gives CASSKDRGETQYF.

The J gene is TRBJ2-7, the V gene TRBV5-4, with D possibly called TRBD1 or TRBD2 (6 bases each). V lost 0 bases and J 1 base, leaving 14 bases between the germline ends. Germline lookup yields CDR1 SGHNT and CDR2 YYREEE (reference sequence). The CDR3 extends over 16 amino acids. The CDR3 sequence is CASSLDGGPGSYEQYF. CDR3 coding DNA: TGTGCCAGCAGCTTGGATGGGGGGCCGGGGTCCTACGAGCAGTACTTC.

The chain employs TRBV5-1 and TRBJ2-1; 7 nucleotides match TRBD1. Germline-derived CDR1 and CDR2 are SGHRS and YFSETQ. Losses at the gene ends were 4 bases for V and 6 bases for J; bases not matched to a gene: 7. The CDR3 runs to 14 residues. This chain's CDR3 is CASSPIRQGNEQFF. CDR3 in DNA: TGCGCCAGCAGCCCGATACGACAGGGCAATGAGCAGTTCTTC.

This clone was picked up many times. This chain links TRBV19 with TRBJ2-1; possible D gene TRBD1, 6 bases. V shed 9 bases and J shed 4 bases, with 10 bases lying between them. Germline V gene lookup returns CDR1 LNHDA and CDR2 SQIVND (reference sequence). CDR3 length: 12 amino acids. As DNA, the CDR3 is TGTGCCAGAGCTACAGGGTACAATGAGCAGTTCTTC. It specifies CARATGYNEQFF.

The V gene is TRBV19, the J gene TRBJ2-7; TRBD2 might be the D (6 bases). This CDR3 region has 15 residues. Germline CDR1 LNHDA, CDR2 SQIVND (reference sequence). Trimming stripped 0 bases from V and 2 bases from J, with 11 bases between. The CDR3, as DNA: TGTGCCAGTAGTATAGAGGAGGCGGGGACCTACGAGCAGTACTTC. It specifies CASSIEEAGTYEQYF.